This TCR beta chain was recorded in a study of blood T cell repertoires in COVID-19. In the study overall: The origin of the acute and convalescent COVID-19 samples was the United States, Italy and Spain. T cells, B-cell-depleted T cells, or PBMCs provided the cDNA or gDNA that served as material.

With V trimmed by 4 bases and J by 1 base, 3 bases remained unmatched. The CDR3 length is 14 residues. In germline, CDR1 is SGHTA, CDR2 FQGNSA. Authors' methods: Reference gene primer amplification yielded estimated nucleated cell counts. The table came from immunoSEQ multiplex PCR; TCRdb's copy has only in-frame clones and leaves some out. V, J and clone size reflect that table, while D and trimming were determined from the DNA. The table shows hundreds of thousands of clones, with about 86% occurring only once. Sequenced material: peripheral blood. This clonotype was obtained from a man at least 80 years old with acute or convalescent COVID-19. The chain links TRBV7-2 to TRBJ2-5; 7 bases map to TRBD1. The CDR3 DNA sequence: TGTGCCAGCAGCTCCCGGGACAGCCAAGAGACCCAGTACTTC. Translation gives CASSSRDSQETQYF.